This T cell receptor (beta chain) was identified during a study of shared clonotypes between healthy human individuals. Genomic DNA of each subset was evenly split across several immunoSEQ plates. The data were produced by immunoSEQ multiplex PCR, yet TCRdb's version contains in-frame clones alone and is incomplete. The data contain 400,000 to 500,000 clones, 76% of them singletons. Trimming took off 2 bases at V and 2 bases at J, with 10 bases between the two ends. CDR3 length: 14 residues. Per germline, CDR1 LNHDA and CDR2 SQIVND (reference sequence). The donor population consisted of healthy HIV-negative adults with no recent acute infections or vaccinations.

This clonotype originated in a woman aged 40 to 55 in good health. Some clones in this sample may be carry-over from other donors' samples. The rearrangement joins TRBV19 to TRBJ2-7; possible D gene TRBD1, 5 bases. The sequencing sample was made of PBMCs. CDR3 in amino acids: CASSIRGPAYEQYF. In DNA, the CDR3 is TGTGCCAGTAGTATAAGGGGCCCAGCCTACGAGCAGTACTTC.